Described below is a single TCR beta chain sequence and its context. Method: immunoSEQ multiplex PCR; TCRdb's copy keeps in-frame clones and lacks some. The top ten clones hold approximately 10% of a sample with roughly 91,000 clones, approximately 79% of them seen once. This sample stems from a study of blood T cell repertoires in COVID-19. Turning to the study itself: The cDNA or gDNA used as material had been derived from T cells, B-cell-depleted T cells, or PBMCs.

Per germline, CDR1 LGHDT and CDR2 YNNKEL (reference sequence). V was shortened by 1 base and J by 6 bases, with 10 bases between the two germline ends. The CDR3 has 13 amino acids. The V call is TRBV3-1 (or the pseudogene TRBV3-2), the J call TRBJ2-7; D call uncertain. Sequencing was carried out using peripheral blood. This sequence was found in a man in his 70s with acute or convalescent COVID-19. CDR3 nucleotide sequence: TGTGCCAGCAGCCAAGCTAGAGTTTCCGAGCAGTACTTC. Protein sequence: CASSQARVSEQYF.